This T cell receptor (beta chain) was identified in a study of cytomegalovirus exposure and HLA in healthy donors. Overall study findings and caveats: Rarity marked most TCR sequences, yet some public TCRs occurred in many donors. According to a subsequent analysis, TCR clusters identified in the first cohort showed a tendency to co-occur across the 100 to 150 validation repertoires. Cytomegalovirus status was reportedly diagnosed by the classifier with high sensitivity and specificity. Cytomegalovirus association was listed for about 150 TCR beta chains.

For this clone: Its target is not known.

TCRdb's copy holds only in-frame clones and misses some; the assay was immunoSEQ multiplex PCR. The table has tens of thousands of clones, nearly 95% seen once. The CDR3 is 18 residues long. V was clipped by 2 bases and J by 4 bases; unmatched bases: 11. Germline loops: CDR1 SGHAT, CDR2 FQNNGV. The sequencing input was PBMCs. The chain employs TRBV11-2 and TRBJ2-7; 13 bases are a match to TRBD2. The clonotype comes from a man younger than 35 in good health and CMV-seropositive. The CDR3 DNA reads TGTGCCAGCAGCTTAAACATGTGGACTAGCGGGAGTTCGTACGAGCAGTACTTC. Amino acids: CASSLNMWTSGSSYEQYF. Combining the CDR3 with reference TRBV11-2 and TRBJ2-7 gives the whole variable domain EAGVAQSPRYKIIEKRQSVAFWCNPISGHATLYWYQQILGQGPKLLIQFQNNGVVDDSQLPKDRFSAERLKGVDSTLKIQPAKLEDSAVYLCASSLNMWTSGSSYEQYFGPGTRLTVT.